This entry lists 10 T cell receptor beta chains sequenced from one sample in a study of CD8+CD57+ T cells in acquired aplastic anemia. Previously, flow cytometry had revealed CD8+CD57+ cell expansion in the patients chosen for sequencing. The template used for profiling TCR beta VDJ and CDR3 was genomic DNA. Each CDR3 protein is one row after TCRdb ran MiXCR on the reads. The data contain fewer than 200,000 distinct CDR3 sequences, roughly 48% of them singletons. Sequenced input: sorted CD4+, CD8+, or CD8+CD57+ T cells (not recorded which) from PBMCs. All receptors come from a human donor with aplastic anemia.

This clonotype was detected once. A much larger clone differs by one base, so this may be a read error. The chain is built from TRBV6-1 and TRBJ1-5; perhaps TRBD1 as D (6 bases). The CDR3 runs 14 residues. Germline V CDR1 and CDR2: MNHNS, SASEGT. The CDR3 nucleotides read TGTGCCAGCCGCACCCCAGGGGATGGGCAGCCCCAGCGTTTT. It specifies CASRTPGDGQPQRF.

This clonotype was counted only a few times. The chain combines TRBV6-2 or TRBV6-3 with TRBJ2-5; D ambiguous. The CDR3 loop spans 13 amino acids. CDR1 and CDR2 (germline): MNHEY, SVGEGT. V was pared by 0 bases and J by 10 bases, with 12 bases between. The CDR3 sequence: CASSYSLSVIQYF. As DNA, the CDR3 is TGTGCCAGCAGTTACTCGCTCTCCGTAATCCAGTACTTC.

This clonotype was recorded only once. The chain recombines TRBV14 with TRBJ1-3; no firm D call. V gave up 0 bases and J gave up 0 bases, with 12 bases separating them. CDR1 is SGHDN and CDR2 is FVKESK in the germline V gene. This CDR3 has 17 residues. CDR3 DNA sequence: TGTGCCAGCAGCCAAGATTTGGTGACGTACTCTGGAAACACCATATATTTT. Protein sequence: CASSQDLVTYSGNTIYF.

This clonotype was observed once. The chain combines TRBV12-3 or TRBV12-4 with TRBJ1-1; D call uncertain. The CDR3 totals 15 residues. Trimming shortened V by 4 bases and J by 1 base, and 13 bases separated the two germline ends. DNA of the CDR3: TGTGCCAGCAGTTCCCCAGCCCTGAGGAACACTGAAGCTTTCTTT. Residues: CASSSPALRNTEAFF.

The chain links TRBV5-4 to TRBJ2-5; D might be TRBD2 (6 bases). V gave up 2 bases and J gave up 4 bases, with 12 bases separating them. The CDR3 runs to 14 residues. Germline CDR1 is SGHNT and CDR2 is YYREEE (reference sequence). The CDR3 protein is CASSFAGPRETQYF. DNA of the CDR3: TGTGCCAGCAGCTTCGCGGGGCCCAGAGAGACCCAGTACTTC.

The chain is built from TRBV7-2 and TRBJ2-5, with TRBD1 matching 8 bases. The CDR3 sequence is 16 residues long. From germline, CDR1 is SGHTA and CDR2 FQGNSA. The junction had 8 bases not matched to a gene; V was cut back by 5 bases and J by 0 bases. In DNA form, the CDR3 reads TGTGCCAGCAGCCCCAAGGACAGGGAAGACCAAGAGACCCAGTACTTC. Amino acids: CASSPKDREDQETQYF.

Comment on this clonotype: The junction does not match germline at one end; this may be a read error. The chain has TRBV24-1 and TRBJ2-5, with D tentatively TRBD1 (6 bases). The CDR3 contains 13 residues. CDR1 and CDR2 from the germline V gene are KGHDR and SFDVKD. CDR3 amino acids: CTTRNRDAETQYF. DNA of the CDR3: TGTACCACCAGAAACAGGGATGCGGAGACCCAGTACTTC.

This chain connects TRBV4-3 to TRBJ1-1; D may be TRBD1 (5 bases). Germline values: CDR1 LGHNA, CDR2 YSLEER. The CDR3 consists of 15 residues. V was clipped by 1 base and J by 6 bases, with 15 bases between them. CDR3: CASSQGQSVRPEAFF. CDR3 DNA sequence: TGCGCCAGCAGCCAAGGACAGAGCGTAAGGCCTGAAGCTTTCTTT.

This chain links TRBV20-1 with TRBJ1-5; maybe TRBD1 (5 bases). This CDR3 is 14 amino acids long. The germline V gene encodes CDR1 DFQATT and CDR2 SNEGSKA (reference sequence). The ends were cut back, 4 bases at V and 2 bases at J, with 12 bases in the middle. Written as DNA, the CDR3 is TGCAGTGCTAAGGGGAGGGGAGGCAATCAGCCCCAGCATTTT. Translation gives CSAKGRGGNQPQHF.

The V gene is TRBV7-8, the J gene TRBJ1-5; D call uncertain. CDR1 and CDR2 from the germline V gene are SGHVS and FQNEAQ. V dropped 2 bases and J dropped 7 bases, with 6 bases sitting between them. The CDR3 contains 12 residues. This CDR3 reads CASSLLEQPQHF. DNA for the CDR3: TGTGCCAGCAGCTTATTAGAGCAGCCCCAGCATTTT.